The entry below describes one T cell receptor (beta chain). Its antigen is currently unknown. It was with a sample-barcoded 5' primer and a J-beta primer mix that a second PCR of roughly 7 to 12 cycles was run. Each CDR3 protein is one row after TCRdb ran MiXCR on the 5' RACE reads. The table shows some 1,800,000 distinct CDR3 sequences, with roughly two fifths occurring only once. The entry originates in a study of blood T cells in healthy people across ages. Germline CDR1 reads MDHEN; CDR2 reads SYDVKM. V lost 2 bases and J lost 7, with 14 bases in between. The CDR3 contains 14 residues. Study-wide points: Without sorted subsets, naive and antigen-experienced compartments could not be conclusively compared.

This receptor was identified in a human donor in good health. The J gene is TRBJ1-2, the V gene TRBV28; D is unresolved. Sequences were obtained from blood. Here the CDR3 reads CASSLTQKLSGYTF. CDR3 coding DNA: TGTGCCAGCAGTTTAACGCAGAAGCTATCTGGCTACACCTTC.